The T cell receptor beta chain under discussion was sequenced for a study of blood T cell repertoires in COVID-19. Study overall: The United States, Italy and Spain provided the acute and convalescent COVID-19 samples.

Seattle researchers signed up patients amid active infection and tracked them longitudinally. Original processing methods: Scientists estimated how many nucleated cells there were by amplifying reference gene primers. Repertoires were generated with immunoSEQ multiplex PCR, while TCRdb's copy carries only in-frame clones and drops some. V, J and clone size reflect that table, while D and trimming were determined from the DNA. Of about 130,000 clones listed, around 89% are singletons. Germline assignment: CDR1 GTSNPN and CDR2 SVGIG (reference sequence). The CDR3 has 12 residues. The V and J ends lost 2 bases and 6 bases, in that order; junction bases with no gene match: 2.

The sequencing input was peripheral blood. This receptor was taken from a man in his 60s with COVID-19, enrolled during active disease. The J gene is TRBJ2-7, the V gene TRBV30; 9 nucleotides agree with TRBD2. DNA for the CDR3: TGTGCCTGGAGTACACTAGCGGGCGAGCAGTACTTC. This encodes CAWSTLAGEQYF. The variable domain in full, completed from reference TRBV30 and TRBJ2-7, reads SQTIHQWPATLVQPVGSPLSLECTVEGTSNPNLYWYRQAAGRGLQLLFYSVGIGQISSEVPQNLSASRPQDRQFILSSKKLLLSDSGFYLCAWSTLAGEQYFGPGTRLTVT.